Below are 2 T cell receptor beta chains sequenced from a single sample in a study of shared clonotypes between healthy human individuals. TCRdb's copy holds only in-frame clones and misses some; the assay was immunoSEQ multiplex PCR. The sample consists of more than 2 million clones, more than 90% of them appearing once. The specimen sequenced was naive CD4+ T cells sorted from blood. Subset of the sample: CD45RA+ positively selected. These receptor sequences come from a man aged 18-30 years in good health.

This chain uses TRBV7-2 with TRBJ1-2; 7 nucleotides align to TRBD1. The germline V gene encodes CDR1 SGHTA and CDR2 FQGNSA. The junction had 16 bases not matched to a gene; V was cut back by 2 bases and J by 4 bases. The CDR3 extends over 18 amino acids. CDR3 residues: CASSLPTLHEQGIYGYTF. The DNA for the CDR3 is TGTGCCAGCAGCTTACCTACTTTACACGAACAGGGGATCTATGGCTACACCTTC.

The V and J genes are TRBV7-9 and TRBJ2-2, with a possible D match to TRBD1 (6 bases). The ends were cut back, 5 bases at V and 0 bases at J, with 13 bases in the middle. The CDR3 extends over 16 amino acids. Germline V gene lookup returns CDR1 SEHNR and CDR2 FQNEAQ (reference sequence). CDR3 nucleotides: TGTGCCAGCAGCCAGGGGTGGGATCCGAACACCGGGGAGCTGTTTTTT. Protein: CASSQGWDPNTGELFF.